This TCR beta chain came from a study of identical twins. A universal primer site was created by template switching, with the cDNA bearing unique molecular identifiers. TCRdb itself ran the 5' RACE reads through MiXCR, one entry per CDR3 protein. This table has about 570,000 distinct CDR3 sequences, just under 10% appearing once. Unmatched junction bases numbered 15, after V lost 11 bases and J lost 5 bases. The CDR3 is 17 amino acids. The germline V gene encodes CDR1 SNHLY and CDR2 FYNNEI. The sample was also linked to a second study, of yellow fever vaccine responses in identical twins.

This sequence originates from a woman under 30 in good health. The sequencing sample was made of PBMCs. The chain couples TRBV2 to TRBJ2-2; 12 nucleotides align to TRBD1. For the CDR3, the DNA is TGTGCCTTCAGCTATGGGACAGGGGGCGCCGGGACCGGGGAGCTGTTTTTT. Translation gives CAFSYGTGGAGTGELFF.